The 29 T cell receptor beta chains given below trace back to one sample, sequenced in a study of T cell repertoires and HLA-DP antigens. Sequencing was performed with immunoSEQ multiplex PCR; in TCRdb, only in-frame clones are kept and a portion is missing. The table includes fewer than 2,500 clones, around four fifths detected once. After approximately two weeks, CD4+ cells were restimulated 24 h with the same allogeneic DPB1. Retrovirally transduced HeLa cells with HLA-DPA1/DPB1, HLA-DM, invariant chain and CD80 served as stimulators. Sample: CD137- CD4+ T cells from cultured PBMCs. Receptors originate from a woman aged 18-29 years in good health and CMV-seronegative.

The chain has TRBV11-2 and TRBJ2-5; 8 positions agree with TRBD2. Looked up from germline, CDR1 is SGHAT and CDR2 is FQNNGV. The CDR3 has 16 amino acids. The J segment lost 1 base and the V segment lost 0 bases, leaving 4 bases of the junction unmatched. CDR3 sequence: CASSLDRGGSQETQYF. In DNA, the CDR3 is TGTGCCAGCAGCTTAGACCGGGGGGGGTCCCAAGAGACCCAGTACTTC.

The V gene is TRBV10-3, the J gene TRBJ2-5, with D perhaps matching TRBD1 (6 bases). Germline V gives CDR1 ENHRY, CDR2 SYGVKD. The V and J ends lost 10 bases and 5 bases respectively, with 20 bases between them. CDR3 size: 14 residues. The CDR3 DNA follows: TGTGCCACCAGGGCAGCGAATCAGGGGGAGACCCAGTACTTC. It encodes CATRAANQGETQYF.

This clone is categorized as large. The chain employs TRBV28 and TRBJ1-2; D unresolved. CDR1 is MDHEN, CDR2 SYDVKM, per germline. The V end was cut by 3 bases, the J end by 3 bases, with 14 bases between. The CDR3 length is 15 residues. This CDR3 is CASSFFGFRDYGYTF. In nucleotides, the CDR3 is TGTGCCAGCAGTTTTTTTGGGTTCCGTGACTATGGCTACACCTTC.

In this sample, this clone turned up a few times. The chain is built from TRBV6-8 and TRBJ1-2; no definite D call. CDR3 length: 14 residues. Germline V gene data show CDR1 as MNHGY and CDR2 as SAAAGT. V lost 5 bases and J lost 6, with 16 bases in between. This chain's CDR3 is CASSEVDGLDGYTF. For the CDR3, the DNA is TGTGCCAGCAGTGAAGTGGACGGTCTGGATGGCTACACCTTC.

This clone occurred a few times. The J gene is TRBJ1-2, the V gene TRBV6-4; D is unresolved. Germline V CDR1 and CDR2: MRHNA, SNTAGT. V was shortened by 3 bases and J by 6 bases, with 14 bases between the two germline ends. This CDR3 region has 14 residues. In DNA form, the CDR3 reads TGTGCCAGCAGTGAAGTGGACGGTCTGGATGGCTACACCTTC. Its protein product is CASSEVDGLDGYTF.

This sequence joins TRBV7-9 and TRBJ2-5; tentative D call: TRBD1 (6 bases). Trimming cost V 2 bases and J 2 bases, with 15 bases left between them. The CDR3 is made up of 16 amino acids. Germline CDR1 and CDR2: SEHNR and FQNEAQ (reference sequence). CDR3 protein: CASSLRPGDKQETQYF. CDR3 coding DNA: TGTGCCAGCAGCTTACGTCCCGGGGACAAACAAGAGACCCAGTACTTC.

The V and J genes are TRBV9 and TRBJ2-1, with no clear D. The germline V gene has CDR1 SGDLS and CDR2 YYNGEE. This CDR3 is built from 16 residues. The ends were cut back, 4 bases at V and 5 bases at J, with 19 bases in the middle. This chain's CDR3 is CASSPRARMGNNEQFF. CDR3 nucleotides: TGTGCCAGCAGCCCCCGGGCCAGAATGGGCAACAATGAGCAGTTCTTC.

This chain joins TRBV2 and TRBJ1-1; D perhaps matches TRBD1 (5 bases). Per germline, CDR1 SNHLY and CDR2 FYNNEI. V was clipped by 8 bases and J by 0 bases, with 13 bases between them. This CDR3 has 14 amino acids. CDR3 protein: CASVGALVNTEAFF. In DNA form, the CDR3 reads TGTGCCAGCGTCGGGGCCTTAGTGAACACTGAAGCTTTCTTT.

The chain uses TRBV6-6 and TRBJ1-1; D not certain. The CDR3 covers 14 residues. V lost 5 bases and J 1 base, leaving 11 bases between the germline ends. Germline-derived CDR1 and CDR2 are MNHNY and SVGAGI (reference sequence). The CDR3 is CASSRFTENTEAFF. DNA of the CDR3: TGTGCCAGCAGTCGCTTTACAGAGAACACTGAAGCTTTCTTT.

The chain links TRBV4-2 to TRBJ2-7; 9 bases map to TRBD2. The CDR3 consists of 16 residues. V gave up 1 base and J gave up 1 base; unmatched junction bases: 5. From germline, CDR1 is LGHNA and CDR2 YNFKEQ. CDR3 nucleotides: TGTGCCAGCAGCCAAGCAGAAGCGGGAGGATCCTACGAGCAGTACTTC. Protein product: CASSQAEAGGSYEQYF.

The CDR3 coding sequence is TGTGCCAGCAGCTTAGATGGGAGGGGGCTCCAAGAGACCCAGTACTTC. Its protein is CASSLDGRGLQETQYF. This sequence joins TRBV11-2 and TRBJ2-5; D is perhaps TRBD1 or TRBD2 (7 bases each). V lost 0 bases and J lost 1, with 12 bases in between. From germline, CDR1 is SGHAT and CDR2 FQNNGV. The CDR3 runs to 16 residues.

This clone was observed a few times. The rearrangement uses TRBV27 and TRBJ2-6; a possible D gene is TRBD1 (6 bases). The CDR3 has 14 residues. Germline CDR1 and CDR2: MNHEY and SMNVEV (reference sequence). With 6 bases removed from V and 3 bases from J, the gap between germline ends came to 9 bases. CDR3 sequence: CASRAGVGANVLTF. The CDR3 DNA sequence: TGTGCCAGCAGGGCAGGGGTTGGGGCCAACGTCCTGACTTTC.

V gene TRBV19 combines with J gene TRBJ1-5; TRBD1 is a possible D gene (5 bases). V was trimmed by 1 base and J by 2 bases, leaving 18 bases between them. From germline, CDR1 is LNHDA and CDR2 SQIVND (reference sequence). This CDR3 has 18 residues. The CDR3 protein is CASSIGRWDPVGNQPQHF. CDR3 nucleotides: TGTGCCAGTAGTATAGGTCGTTGGGACCCGGTGGGCAATCAGCCCCAGCATTTT.

V is TRBV19 and J is TRBJ2-1; TRBD2 might be the D (7 bases). CDR1 and CDR2 (germline): LNHDA, SQIVND (reference sequence). V lost 7 bases and J 7 bases, leaving 17 bases between the germline ends. CDR3 length equals 14 residues. The CDR3 is CASNGGRGSNEQFF. The CDR3 DNA reads TGTGCCAGTAACGGGGGGCGGGGATCTAATGAGCAGTTCTTC.

The genes are TRBV5-6 and TRBJ1-1; D is uncertain. The germline V gene has CDR1 SGHDT and CDR2 YYEEEE. The V end was cut by 4 bases, the J end by 10 bases, with 14 bases between. The CDR3 is made up of 12 amino acids. The CDR3 reads CASSLYSGGAFF. CDR3 nucleotides: TGTGCCAGCAGCCTATACAGCGGCGGAGCTTTCTTT.

The rearrangement uses TRBV11-2 and TRBJ1-2; 9 positions agree with TRBD1. This CDR3 spans 18 amino acids. Germline V CDR1 and CDR2: SGHAT, FQNNGV. V shed 5 bases and J 5 bases; nucleotides not matched to a gene: 18. The CDR3, as DNA: TGTGCCAGCAGCCCTCATCCGGGACAGGGAGGTTCTGGGTATGGCTACACCTTC. It yields the protein CASSPHPGQGGSGYGYTF.

The chain links TRBV9 to TRBJ2-2, with a tentative D call TRBD2 (6 bases). The V gene lost 4 bases and the J gene lost 4 bases, with 17 bases spanning the gap. The CDR3 has 16 residues. Per the germline V gene, CDR1 is SGDLS and CDR2 is YYNGEE. In DNA form, the CDR3 reads TGTGCCAGCAGCCCGACGGGACTTCAAAGCACCGGGGAGCTGTTTTTT. Its protein is CASSPTGLQSTGELFF.

J is TRBJ1-2 and V is TRBV6-1; the match to TRBD1 covers 8 bases. After removal of 5 bases from V and 2 bases from J, the junction contained 7 bases not matched to a gene. Germline V CDR1 and CDR2: MNHNS, SASEGT. The CDR3 has 15 residues. CDR3 amino acids: CASSSRTGFNYGYTF. DNA of the CDR3: TGTGCCAGCAGTTCAAGGACAGGGTTCAACTATGGCTACACCTTC.

This chain's CDR3 is CASSGGQNYGYTF. Written as DNA, the CDR3 is TGTGCCAGCAGTGGGGGACAGAACTATGGCTACACCTTC. The chain has TRBV6-1 and TRBJ1-2, with 7 nucleotides matching TRBD1. Germline-derived CDR1 and CDR2 are MNHNS and SASEGT. The CDR3 loop spans 13 amino acids. The J segment lost 2 bases and the V segment lost 4 bases, leaving 1 base of the junction unmatched.

CDR3 protein: CASSISGARNIQYF. The CDR3 coding sequence is TGTGCCAGCAGCATTAGCGGGGCGAGGAACATTCAGTACTTC. The chain recombines TRBV2 with TRBJ2-4; 8 nucleotides align to TRBD2. Unmatched junction bases numbered 8, after V lost 6 bases and J lost 7 bases. The CDR3 has 14 residues. Germline assignment: CDR1 SNHLY and CDR2 FYNNEI.

This clone has just one count. The chain employs TRBV7-8 and TRBJ1-5; D unresolved. The germline V and J ends were trimmed by 4 bases and 1 base, with 8 bases remaining between them. The V gene's germline CDR1 is SGHVS and CDR2 FQNEAQ. This CDR3 region has 14 residues. DNA for the CDR3: TGTGCCAGCAGCTACTATGGCAGCAATCAGCCCCAGCATTTT. Its protein product is CASSYYGSNQPQHF.

The gene calls are TRBV5-8 and TRBJ2-3; maybe TRBD2 (5 bases). Trimming removed 5 bases at V and 2 bases at J, with 12 bases between. Germline V gene data show CDR1 as SGHTS and CDR2 as YDEGEE. This CDR3 contains 14 residues. The DNA of the CDR3 is TGTGCCAGCAGAAAACTAGGACTCACAGATACGCAGTATTTT. This encodes CASRKLGLTDTQYF.

The rearrangement uses TRBV7-9 and TRBJ1-3; D is ambiguous. V lost 8 bases and J lost 4, with 21 bases in between. Per the germline V gene, CDR1 is SEHNR and CDR2 is FQNEAQ (reference sequence). The length of the CDR3 is 16 residues. Here the CDR3 reads CASRSVGGWAGNTIYF. The DNA for the CDR3 is TGTGCCAGCCGGAGCGTGGGTGGCTGGGCCGGAAACACCATATATTTT. Filled out from reference TRBV7-9 and TRBJ1-3, the complete variable domain reads DTGVSQNPRHKITKRGQNVTFRCDPISEHNRLYWYRQTLGQGPEFLTYFQNEAQLEKSRLLSDRFSAERPKGSFSTLEIQRTEQGDSAMYLCASRSVGGWAGNTIYFGEGSWLTVV.

The chain couples TRBV15 to TRBJ2-7; no clear D gene. This CDR3 spans 14 amino acids. Germline values: CDR1 LNHNV, CDR2 YYDKDF (reference sequence). The V end lost 0 bases, the J end lost 2 bases, and 8 bases lay between the germline ends. The CDR3 coding sequence is TGTGCCACCAGCAGAGATCCAGGCCCCTACGAGCAGTACGTC. The encoded protein is CATSRDPGPYEQYV.

The gene calls are TRBV28 and TRBJ1-4; 7 positions match TRBD1. Looked up from germline, CDR1 is MDHEN and CDR2 is SYDVKM. The CDR3 runs to 17 residues. V shed 8 bases, J shed 7 bases, and the junction held 19 bases outside the gene matches. The CDR3 DNA follows: TGTGCCAGCTTTCCTAGGGGACAGTCCTCAGGGTTTGAAAAACTGTTTTTT. It encodes CASFPRGQSSGFEKLFF.

A few counts support this clone. V is TRBV12-5 and J is TRBJ2-7; 9 bases match TRBD2. Trimming removed 5 bases from V and 4 bases from J; junction bases left unmatched: 9. This CDR3 is 15 amino acids long. Germline V gives CDR1 LGHNT, CDR2 FRNRAP. This CDR3 is CASGNGGRAFYEQYF. The DNA of the CDR3 is TGTGCTAGTGGTAATGGCGGGAGGGCCTTTTACGAGCAGTACTTC.

This chain connects TRBV9 to TRBJ1-2; D is unclear. The CDR3 consists of 13 residues. CDR1 is SGDLS and CDR2 is YYNGEE in the germline V gene. V lost 4 bases to trimming and J lost 5 bases, with 12 bases between them. CDR3 amino acids: CASSPGSSYGYTF. The DNA of the CDR3 is TGTGCCAGCAGCCCCGGGAGTTCTTATGGCTACACCTTC. The complete variable domain, with remaining parts taken from reference TRBV9 and TRBJ1-2, reads DSGVTQTPKHLITATGQRVTLRCSPRSGDLSVYWYQQSLDQGLQFLIQYYNGEERAKGNILERFSAQQFPDLHSELNLSSLELGDSALYFCASSPGSSYGYTFGSGTRLTVV.

The CDR3 region is CASSSQGQGRNEQFF. The DNA of the CDR3 is TGTGCCAGCAGCTCCCAGGGACAGGGTCGTAATGAGCAGTTCTTC. J is TRBJ2-1 and V is TRBV11-2; 9 bases match TRBD1. This CDR3 spans 15 amino acids. V trimming: 4 bases; J trimming: 7 bases; junction bases outside the gene matches: 8. Germline V CDR1 and CDR2: SGHAT, FQNNGV.

CDR3 coding DNA: TGTGCCAGCAGCCTCCGGGACAGGGACAATTCACCCCTCCACTTT. Its translation: CASSLRDRDNSPLHF. V gene TRBV5-6 combines with J gene TRBJ1-6; TRBD1 aligns across 9 bases. The CDR3 runs to 15 residues. Germline-derived CDR1 and CDR2 are SGHDT and YYEEEE. V dropped 4 bases and J dropped 7; count of bases not matched to a gene: 6.